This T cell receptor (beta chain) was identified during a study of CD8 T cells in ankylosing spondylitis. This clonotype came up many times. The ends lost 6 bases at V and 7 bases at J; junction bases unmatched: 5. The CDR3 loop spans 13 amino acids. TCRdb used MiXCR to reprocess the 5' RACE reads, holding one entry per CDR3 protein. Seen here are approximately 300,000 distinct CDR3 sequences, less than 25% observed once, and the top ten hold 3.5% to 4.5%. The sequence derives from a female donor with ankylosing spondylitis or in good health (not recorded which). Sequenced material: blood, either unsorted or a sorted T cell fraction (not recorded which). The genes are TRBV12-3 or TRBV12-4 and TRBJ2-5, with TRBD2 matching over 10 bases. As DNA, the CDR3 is TGTGCCAGCAGACCTAGCGGGAGAGGGACCCAGTACTTC. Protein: CASRPSGRGTQYF.